Below, 24 T cell receptor beta chains from the same sample are listed, as sequenced in a study of molecular identifiers for immune sequencing clone quantification. TCRdb ran MiXCR on the PCR reads and lists one entry per CDR3 protein. The table has over 600,000 distinct CDR3 sequences, about 20% seen once; the top ten hold approximately 0.9%. Sequenced material: naive CD8+ T cells from blood, with Jurkat cell RNA spiked in. The subset was: FACS-sorted CD8+CD4-CCR7+CD45RA+ naive T cells. Receptor source: a human donor in good health. Some libraries in this study had Jurkat cell RNA spiked in.

Many counts were recorded for this clonotype. The rearrangement joins TRBV4-2 to TRBJ2-4; D is ambiguous. The CDR3 is 15 residues long. CDR1 LGHNA and CDR2 YNFKEQ come from the germline V gene. V lost 0 bases and J 8 bases, leaving 14 bases between the germline ends. The CDR3 protein is CASSQDYRQVDIQYF. For the CDR3, the DNA is TGTGCCAGCAGCCAAGATTACCGGCAGGTGGACATTCAGTACTTC.

This clonotype was recorded many times. The chain uses TRBV14 and TRBJ1-2, with TRBD1 as a possible D gene (6 bases). Germline V gives CDR1 SGHDN, CDR2 FVKESK. The CDR3 has 17 amino acids. Trimming left V 4 bases short and J 4 bases short, with 22 bases between. CDR3: CASSPTDSYPNVYGYTF. The CDR3 DNA follows: TGTGCCAGCAGCCCTACGGACAGCTACCCAAATGTCTATGGCTACACCTTC.

This clonotype was recorded at least ten times. This chain uses TRBV5-4 with TRBJ1-1; the D gene is possibly TRBD1 (6 bases). The CDR3 spans 14 residues. Trimming took 7 bases from V and 5 from J, leaving 18 bases between them. The germline V gene has CDR1 SGHNT and CDR2 YYREEE (reference sequence). CDR3 nucleotides: TGTGCCAGCGGAAACAGGGAGTCGGTGACTGAAGCTTTCTTT. Translating it yields CASGNRESVTEAFF.

This chain connects TRBV11-2 to TRBJ2-7; maybe TRBD1 (5 bases). The ends were cut back, 6 bases at V and 3 bases at J, with 15 bases in the middle. CDR3 length: 14 amino acids. From germline, CDR1 is SGHAT and CDR2 FQNNGV. The chain's CDR3 is CASSYPGNHYEQYF. CDR3 nucleotides: TGTGCCAGCAGTTATCCAGGGAATCACTACGAGCAGTACTTC.

Comment on this clonotype: This may be a read error: a much more frequent sequence differs by one nucleotide. The V gene is TRBV19, the J gene TRBJ2-5; D remains ambiguous. The length of the CDR3 is 14 residues. Trimming cost V 3 bases and J 6 bases, with 14 bases left between them. CDR1 LNHDA and CDR2 SQIVND come from the germline V gene (reference sequence). The CDR3 nucleotides are TGTGCCAGTAGTATCGCAGGTTTTGAAAAGACCCAGTACTTC. Its translation is CASSIAGFEKTQYF.

Of note for this clonotype: Being one base from a much bigger clone, this may be a read error. The J gene is TRBJ1-4, the V gene TRBV28; no clear D gene. In germline, CDR1 is MDHEN, CDR2 SYDVKM. The CDR3 totals 14 residues. As DNA, the CDR3 is TGTGCCAGCTGCCGTTCGTACATTAATGAAAAACTGCTTTTT. Its protein product is CASCRSYINEKLLF.

The sample holds many counts of this clonotype. The V gene is TRBV12-3 or TRBV12-4, the J gene TRBJ2-2, with D perhaps TRBD2 (6 bases). The CDR3 extends over 15 amino acids. Trimming shortened V by 7 bases and J by 4 bases, and 16 bases separated the two germline ends. The DNA of the CDR3 is TGTGCCAGCAAAAAAGTGGGAGGCAGCACCGGGGAGCTGTTTTTT. Protein product: CASKKVGGSTGELFF.

The chain combines TRBV5-4 with TRBJ2-1; D is unresolved. The V end lost 1 base, the J end lost 1 base, and 6 bases lay between the germline ends. Germline CDR1 SGHNT, CDR2 YYREEE (reference sequence). The CDR3 consists of 14 residues. CDR3: CASSLLASYNEQFF. In DNA form, the CDR3 reads TGTGCCAGCAGCTTGTTAGCTTCCTACAATGAGCAGTTCTTC.

Details on this clonotype: It may be a read error: a sequence one base away is much more abundant. V is TRBV5-3 and J is TRBJ1-3; D perhaps matches TRBD1 (6 bases). TRBV5-3 is known as an ORF, though its function is uncertain. The CDR3 loop spans 15 amino acids. Here the CDR3 reads CASSSSRGSGNTLYF. The CDR3 bases are TGTGCCAGCAGCTCCAGCAGGGGAAGTGGAAACACCTTATATTTT.

V usage is TRBV6-5 and J usage is TRBJ1-1, with a possible D match to TRBD1 (5 bases). Germline V gives CDR1 MNHEY, CDR2 SVGAGI. The CDR3 length is 14 residues. Trimming stripped 2 bases from V and 5 bases from J, with 12 bases between. The CDR3: CASSYGGGMTEAFF. As DNA, the CDR3 is TGTGCCAGCAGTTACGGGGGAGGGATGACTGAAGCTTTCTTT.

This clonotype was counted between two and nine times. A much bigger clone sits one base away, suggesting this may be a read error. The V gene is TRBV5-6, the J gene TRBJ2-7; a weak D match, TRBD1 (6 bases). Trimming cost V 0 bases and J 2 bases, with 9 bases left between them. This CDR3 is built from 14 residues. Germline CDR1 and CDR2: SGHDT and YYEEEE. The CDR3 coding sequence is TGTGCCAGCAGCTTGGAGGACAGCCCCTACGAGCAGTACTTC. Translation: CASSLEDSPYEQYF.

Many counts were recorded for this clonotype. The CDR3 DNA reads TGTGCCAGCAGTTTTAGCGGCAGCGACGCTTTCTTT. This translates into CASSFSGSDAFF. The rearrangement links TRBV27 to TRBJ1-1; D is uncertain. V lost 3 bases to trimming and J lost 11 bases, with 13 bases between them. From germline, CDR1 is MNHEY and CDR2 SMNVEV (reference sequence). This CDR3 spans 12 amino acids.

This clonotype was observed at least ten times. The chain employs TRBV28 and TRBJ2-7; possibly TRBD1 or TRBD2 for D (5 bases each). The V gene's germline CDR1 is MDHEN and CDR2 SYDVKM. The germline V and J ends were trimmed by 3 bases and 3 bases, with 15 bases remaining between them. This CDR3 comprises 15 residues. CDR3 amino acids: CASSFRDLINYEQYF. CDR3 bases: TGTGCCAGCAGTTTCCGGGACCTAATCAACTACGAGCAGTACTTC.

This clonotype appeared many times. The chain links TRBV4-1 to TRBJ1-2; unclear D gene. The V gene lost 1 base and the J gene lost 4 bases, with 13 bases spanning the gap. This CDR3 contains 15 residues. Germline CDR1 is MGHRA and CDR2 is YSYEKL. In DNA form, the CDR3 reads TGCGCCAGCAGCCAAGTGGCTAGCGCGGGCTATGGCTACACCTTC. Translation: CASSQVASAGYGYTF.

In DNA form, the CDR3 reads TGTGCCAGCAGTTATGGGGCCATTCAGCCCCAGCATTTT. The encoded protein is CASSYGAIQPQHF. V gene TRBV6-2 or TRBV6-3 combines with J gene TRBJ1-5, with D possibly matching TRBD1 (5 bases). Trimming stripped 3 bases from V and 6 bases from J, with 9 bases between. Germline-derived CDR1 and CDR2 are MNHEY and SVGEGT. The CDR3 has 13 amino acids.

This clonotype was seen at least ten times. The V and J genes are TRBV16 and TRBJ1-1, with TRBD1 matching over 7 bases. Germline lookup yields CDR1 KGHSY and CDR2 FQNENV. CDR3 size: 12 residues. V dropped 5 bases and J dropped 8; count of bases not matched to a gene: 5. The CDR3 region is CASSEKQGEAFF. The CDR3 nucleotides read TGTGCCAGCAGCGAAAAACAGGGGGAAGCTTTCTTT.

This clonotype was counted at least ten times. V and J are TRBV13 and TRBJ2-2; perhaps TRBD2 as D (5 bases). Trimming removed 5 bases at V and 10 bases at J, with 29 bases between. The CDR3 consists of 18 residues. Germline V gives CDR1 PRHDT, CDR2 FYEKMQ (reference sequence). The CDR3 here is CASSPFGPGSAGVEELFF. CDR3 DNA sequence: TGTGCCAGCAGCCCTTTTGGTCCGGGGAGCGCTGGGGTGGAGGAGCTGTTTTTT.

As regards this clonotype: Given a much more abundant clone one base away, this may be a read error. The CDR3 coding sequence is TGTGTCAGCAGCTCAAACGATCAGGGGTACTTTGCAACTAATGAAAAACTGTTTTTT. It translates to CVSSSNDQGYFATNEKLFF. J is TRBJ1-4 and V is TRBV7-9; D possibly corresponds to TRBD1 (6 bases). Germline CDR1 is SEHNR and CDR2 is FQNEAQ (reference sequence). This CDR3 has 19 amino acids.

Ten or more counts support this clonotype. The chain uses TRBV11-2 and TRBJ2-7; tentative D call: TRBD1 (5 bases). The CDR3 loop spans 15 amino acids. CDR1 is SGHAT, CDR2 FQNNGV, per germline. V was shortened by 1 base and J by 0 bases, with 10 bases between the two germline ends. CDR3 protein: CASSLARGPSYEQYF. CDR3 nucleotides: TGTGCCAGCAGCTTAGCAAGGGGCCCCTCCTACGAGCAGTACTTC.

The CDR3 protein is CAWSVTEGSEAFF. DNA for the CDR3: TGTGCCTGGAGTGTTACCGAGGGTAGTGAAGCTTTCTTT. J is TRBJ1-1 and V is TRBV30; no firm D call. CDR3 length equals 13 residues. Germline V CDR1 and CDR2: GTSNPN, SVGIG (reference sequence). V lost 0 bases and J 7 bases, leaving 12 bases between the germline ends.

The table lists this clonotype with a few counts. The chain employs TRBV6-1 and TRBJ2-4, with 10 bases aligning to TRBD1. The germline gives CDR1 MNHNS, CDR2 SASEGT. The V and J ends lost 7 bases and 8 bases, in that order; junction bases with no gene match: 14. CDR3 size: 16 residues. The CDR3 nucleotides read TGTGCCAGCACCACAATCACCGGGACAGGGGTGGACATTCAGTACTTC. Its protein product is CASTTITGTGVDIQYF.

The chain couples TRBV7-9 to TRBJ1-4; D might be TRBD1 (5 bases). This CDR3 spans 14 amino acids. From germline, CDR1 is SEHNR and CDR2 FQNEAQ (reference sequence). V shed 5 bases and J shed 4 bases, with 11 bases lying between them. The chain's CDR3 is CASSPRDGNEKLFF. The CDR3 bases are TGTGCCAGCAGCCCCAGGGACGGTAATGAAAAACTGTTTTTT.

As for this clonotype: A much more abundant neighbour one base away suggests this may be a read error. The CDR3 end shows no conserved phenylalanine or tryptophan, and so a read error is likely. This chain connects TRBV4-3 to TRBJ1-6; 7 nucleotides line up with TRBD1. This CDR3 has 15 residues. The germline CDR1 and CDR2 sequences are LGHNA and YSLEER. V lost 0 bases to trimming and J lost 9 bases; unmatched junction nucleotides: 5. CDR3 amino acids: CASSQDRGGGSPLHL. CDR3 DNA sequence: TGCGCCAGCAGCCAAGATCGAGGGGGCGGTTCACCCCTCCACTTG.

In nucleotides, the CDR3 is TGTGCCAGCAGCGGGGGACTAGCGGTGGCGTACAATGAGCAGTTCTTC. Protein product: CASSGGLAVAYNEQFF. The chain uses TRBV5-6 and TRBJ2-1; 11 bases are a match to TRBD2. V was clipped by 4 bases and J by 4 bases; unmatched bases: 7. The CDR3 loop spans 16 amino acids. Looked up from germline, CDR1 is SGHDT and CDR2 is YYEEEE.